Below, 27 T cell receptor beta chains from the same sample are listed, as sequenced in a study of regulatory T cells in long-lasting Graves disease. Arm-PCR of CDR3 regions with iRepertoire HTBI primers generated TCR beta libraries. TCRdb re-derived calls from the multiplex PCR reads in MiXCR, one entry per CDR3 protein. Counted here are roughly 380,000 distinct CDR3 sequences, roughly a sixth occurring once; the ten biggest clones make up roughly 27%. Time point of the sample: newly diagnosed GD, antithyroid drugs for less than 3 months. The TCR library was made from RNA that had been extracted from PBMCs in TRIzol. These records were also assigned to another study, of T cells in Graves' hyperthyroidism and ophthalmopathy.

Sequencing was performed on peripheral blood mononuclear cells (PBMCs), taken at new diagnosis, from a patient treated with antithyroid drugs. These receptors all stem from a middle-aged man with Graves disease.

This chain links TRBV30 with TRBJ1-5; D not resolved. The V and J ends lost 0 bases and 8 bases respectively, with 8 bases between them. This CDR3 has 12 residues. Germline V gene data show CDR1 as GTSNPN and CDR2 as SVGIG (reference sequence). The DNA for the CDR3 is TGTGCCTGGAGTGTGTCAGGAAAGCCCCAGCATTTT. The encoded protein is CAWSVSGKPQHF. Full variable domain (missing parts from reference TRBV30 and TRBJ1-5): SQTIHQWPATLVQPVGSPLSLECTVEGTSNPNLYWYRQAAGRGLQLLFYSVGIGQISSEVPQNLSASRPQDRQFILSSKKLLLSDSGFYLCAWSVSGKPQHFGDGTRLSIL.

This CDR3 reads CSATDTLGRDTIYF. In nucleotides, the CDR3 is TGCAGCGCTACGGACACCCTCGGACGGGACACCATATATTTT. The chain couples TRBV29-1 to TRBJ1-3; D possibly corresponds to TRBD1 (5 bases). The CDR3 is 14 amino acids. With 7 bases removed from V and 8 bases from J, the gap between germline ends came to 21 bases. The germline gives CDR1 SQVTM, CDR2 ANQGSEA.

In its sample, this clonotype was seen many times. V gene TRBV12-5 combines with J gene TRBJ1-1; 10 bases map to TRBD1. V lost 6 bases, J lost 5 bases, and 3 bases stayed unmatched. Germline lookup yields CDR1 LGHNT and CDR2 FRNRAP. CDR3 length: 13 residues. CDR3 DNA: TGTGCTAGTGGCTGGACAGGGGGTACTGAAGCTTTCTTT. This codes for CASGWTGGTEAFF.

Many counts were recorded for this clonotype. The chain couples TRBV2 to TRBJ2-2; no clear D. V was pared by 2 bases and J by 3 bases, with 1 base between. CDR1 is SNHLY and CDR2 is FYNNEI in the germline V gene. This CDR3 is 12 amino acids long. The chain's CDR3 is CASSEYTGELFF. DNA for the CDR3: TGTGCCAGCAGTGAATACACCGGGGAGCTGTTTTTT. The whole variable domain, remainder taken from reference TRBV2 and TRBJ2-2, is EPEVTQTPSHQVTQMGQEVILRCVPISNHLYFYWYRQILGQKVEFLVSFYNNEISEKSEIFDDQFSVERPDGSNFTLKIRSTKLEDSAMYFCASSEYTGELFFGEGSRLTVL.

This clonotype was seen at least ten times. The V gene is TRBV7-9, the J gene TRBJ2-4, with 8 bases identical to TRBD1. The germline gives CDR1 SEHNR, CDR2 FQNEAQ (reference sequence). Germline trimming cut 3 bases from V and 5 bases from J; bases unmatched to any gene: 3. The CDR3 contains 14 residues. This CDR3 reads CASSFSQGENIQYF. CDR3 DNA: TGTGCCAGCAGCTTTTCACAGGGGGAAAACATTCAGTACTTC.

The sample holds many counts of this clonotype. The chain joins TRBV2 to TRBJ1-1; D is uncertain. The germline V and J ends were trimmed by 8 bases and 1 base, with 11 bases remaining between them. Germline V CDR1 and CDR2: SNHLY, FYNNEI. The CDR3 loop spans 13 amino acids. For the CDR3, the DNA is TGTGCCAGCCTTGTCGAGTCGAACACTGAAGCTTTCTTT. Translated, it gives CASLVESNTEAFF.

The rearrangement links TRBV19 to TRBJ2-1; the match to TRBD1 covers 10 bases. The DNA end lines up better with TRBJ2-5; the J call may be wrong. There are 15 residues in the CDR3. The germline CDR1 and CDR2 sequences are LNHDA and SQIVND (reference sequence). The CDR3 nucleotides read TGTGCCAGTTCCAGGACAGGGGGGCTCCAAGAGACCCAGTACTTC. It codes for CASSRTGGLQETQYF.

The chain has TRBV10-3 and TRBJ1-2; D is uncertain. The CDR3 runs 14 residues. The germline CDR1 and CDR2 sequences are ENHRY and SYGVKD. Between the trimmed V and J ends, which lost 1 base and 3 bases, there was a span of 9 bases. The CDR3: CAISEFGPDYGYTF. CDR3 sequence (DNA): TGTGCCATCAGTGAGTTCGGGCCAGACTATGGCTACACCTTC.

The chain joins TRBV5-1 to TRBJ2-2; D may match TRBD1 or TRBD2 (5 bases each). In germline, CDR1 is SGHRS, CDR2 YFSETQ. The CDR3 contains 15 residues. V was pared by 2 bases and J by 3 bases, with 11 bases between. CDR3 coding DNA: TGCGCCAGCAGCTTCGGGGACGGGGACACCGGGGAGCTGTTTTTT. This sequence encodes CASSFGDGDTGELFF.

Many counts were recorded for this clonotype. The J gene is TRBJ2-7, the V gene TRBV20-1; D unclear. V was clipped by 1 base and J by 1 base, with 14 bases between them. The CDR3 contains 15 residues. Germline CDR1 reads DFQATT; CDR2 reads SNEGSKA (reference sequence). CDR3 sequence: CSARVYRVSSYEQYF. CDR3 DNA: TGCAGTGCTAGAGTCTATCGAGTTTCTTCCTACGAGCAGTACTTC.

This clonotype was seen at least ten times. The CDR3 loop is CASSSRLRDTPQHF. DNA for the CDR3: TGTGCCAGCAGCTCAAGACTAAGGGATACGCCCCAGCATTTT. The chain combines TRBV7-8 with TRBJ1-5; unclear D gene. The CDR3 covers 14 residues. Germline lookup yields CDR1 SGHVS and CDR2 FQNEAQ. Trimming took off 4 bases at V and 9 bases at J, with 16 bases between the two ends.

Many counts were recorded for this clonotype. The genes are TRBV6-2 or TRBV6-3 and TRBJ2-7, with D perhaps TRBD1 (6 bases). The V gene lost 6 bases and the J gene lost 0 bases, with 15 bases spanning the gap. The length of the CDR3 is 15 residues. Germline assignment: CDR1 MNHEY and CDR2 SVGEGT. CDR3 sequence reads: CASSRGTRGSYEQYF. The CDR3 DNA is TGTGCCAGCAGCCGAGGGACCAGGGGCTCCTACGAGCAGTACTTC.

The sample holds a few counts of this clonotype. One junction end does not reproduce the germline sequence, and a read error may be involved. The V gene is TRBV28, the J gene TRBJ1-5; 8 bases are shared with TRBD1. CDR3 size: 15 residues. The germline V gene encodes CDR1 MDHEN and CDR2 SYDVKM. CDR3 bases: TGTGCCAGGAGTTATGTCGGGACAGGAAATCAGCCCCAGCATTTT. It is translated as CARSYVGTGNQPQHF.

In this sample, this clonotype turned up many times. V usage is TRBV28 and J usage is TRBJ2-1; D is unclear. The V end lost 3 bases, the J end lost 10 bases, and 10 bases lay between the germline ends. The CDR3 runs 12 residues. Germline lookup yields CDR1 MDHEN and CDR2 SYDVKM. The CDR3 DNA follows: TGTGCCAGCAGTTTCGTGGTCAGGGAGCAGTTCTTC. It specifies CASSFVVREQFF.

At least ten counts were recorded for this clonotype. The chain carries TRBV30 and TRBJ2-3, with D uncertain. Germline V gene lookup returns CDR1 GTSNPN and CDR2 SVGIG (reference sequence). The CDR3 contains 13 residues. Trimming pared 0 bases from V and 0 bases from J, leaving 4 bases between. The CDR3 spells CAWSVLSTDTQYF. The CDR3 DNA reads as TGTGCCTGGAGTGTACTGAGCACAGATACGCAGTATTTT. Looking up the rest from reference TRBV30 and TRBJ2-3 gives the full variable domain: SQTIHQWPATLVQPVGSPLSLECTVEGTSNPNLYWYRQAAGRGLQLLFYSVGIGQISSEVPQNLSASRPQDRQFILSSKKLLLSDSGFYLCAWSVLSTDTQYFGPGTRLTVL.

This clonotype was counted ten times or more. The gene calls are TRBV7-6 and TRBJ2-1, with 12 positions matching TRBD2. This CDR3 contains 16 residues. V trimming: 4 bases; J trimming: 8 bases; junction bases outside the gene matches: 9. Per germline, CDR1 SGHVS and CDR2 FNYEAQ. CDR3 in amino acids: CASSSLAGGPLDEQFF. The CDR3 DNA is TGTGCCAGCAGCTCCCTAGCGGGGGGGCCACTAGATGAGCAGTTCTTC. Using reference TRBV7-6 and TRBJ2-1 for the parts outside the CDR3, the full variable domain is GAGVSQSPRYKVTKRGQDVALRCDPISGHVSLYWYRQALGQGPEFLTYFNYEAQQDKSGLPNDRFSAERPEGSISTLTIQRTEQRDSAMYRCASSSLAGGPLDEQFFGPGTRLTVL.

This clonotype was recorded many times. The chain links TRBV2 to TRBJ1-5; possibly TRBD1 for D (6 bases). Germline assignment: CDR1 SNHLY and CDR2 FYNNEI. The CDR3 totals 14 residues. Trimming removed 10 bases from V and 2 bases from J, with 15 bases in between. This CDR3 reads CATSLQGGNQPQHF. In nucleotides, the CDR3 is TGTGCCACATCCCTACAGGGTGGCAATCAGCCCCAGCATTTT.

This clonotype was recorded a few times. V gene TRBV6-2 or TRBV6-3 combines with J gene TRBJ2-1, with D perhaps matching TRBD2 (5 bases). Deletions cut 6 bases from V and 3 bases from J, with 9 bases between. The CDR3 extends over 13 amino acids. Germline CDR1 and CDR2: MNHEY and SVGEGT. The chain's CDR3 is CASRGEFYNEQFF. CDR3 nucleotide sequence: TGTGCCAGCAGGGGAGAATTCTACAATGAGCAGTTCTTC.

This clonotype was seen repeatedly, ten times or more. The J gene is TRBJ2-3, the V gene TRBV27; 8 nucleotides line up with TRBD2. With 1 base clipped from V and 2 bases from J, the junction kept 5 bases outside the gene matches. The germline gives CDR1 MNHEY, CDR2 SMNVEV (reference sequence). The CDR3 is 16 amino acids. CDR3 protein: CASSLFGGGSTDTQYF. The CDR3 DNA sequence: TGTGCCAGCAGTTTATTTGGCGGGGGGTCCACAGATACGCAGTATTTT.

The chain joins TRBV5-6 to TRBJ1-1; perhaps TRBD1 as D (6 bases). The CDR3 covers 14 residues. Germline V gene lookup returns CDR1 SGHDT and CDR2 YYEEEE. V was clipped by 4 bases and J by 4 bases, with 14 bases between them. The CDR3 is CASSVGGLVTEAFF. DNA of the CDR3: TGTGCCAGCAGCGTCGGGGGCCTTGTCACTGAAGCTTTCTTT. The full variable domain, rest sourced from reference TRBV5-6 and TRBJ1-1, is DAGVTQSPTHLIKTRGQQVTLRCSPKSGHDTVSWYQQALGQGPQFIFQYYEEEERQRGNFPDRFSGHQFPNYSSELNVNALLLGDSALYLCASSVGGLVTEAFFGQGTRLTVV.

This clonotype was counted at least ten times. This chain connects TRBV19 to TRBJ2-1; the match to TRBD2 covers 10 bases. The CDR3 sequence is 16 residues long. The V gene's germline CDR1 is LNHDA and CDR2 SQIVND (reference sequence). Unmatched junction bases numbered 12, after V lost 6 bases and J lost 7 bases. Written as DNA, the CDR3 is TGTGCCAGTAGACCTATGAGCGGGGGGGCCGAAAATGAGCAGTTCTTC. It is translated as CASRPMSGGAENEQFF.

The chain uses TRBV11-2 and TRBJ2-5; maybe TRBD1 (5 bases). From germline, CDR1 is SGHAT and CDR2 FQNNGV. The CDR3 contains 12 residues. V was cut by 7 bases and J by 5 bases, with 11 bases left in between. CDR3 in DNA: TGTGCCAGCATCTGTAAGGGGGAGACCCAGTACTTC. It translates to CASICKGETQYF. The entire variable domain, with the rest obtained from reference TRBV11-2 and TRBJ2-5, is as follows: EAGVAQSPRYKIIEKRQSVAFWCNPISGHATLYWYQQILGQGPKLLIQFQNNGVVDDSQLPKDRFSAERLKGVDSTLKIQPAKLEDSAVYLCASICKGETQYFGPGTRLLVL.

This clonotype was recorded at least ten times. The V gene is TRBV7-9, the J gene TRBJ2-3, with 8 bases fitting TRBD2. The V gene's germline CDR1 is SEHNR and CDR2 FQNEAQ (reference sequence). This CDR3 has 18 residues. Unmatched junction bases numbered 9, after V lost 1 base and J lost 0 bases. The CDR3 reads CASSLGSSGHPSTDTQYF. The CDR3 nucleotides read TGTGCCAGCAGCTTAGGTTCTAGCGGGCATCCTAGCACAGATACGCAGTATTTT. The full variable domain, completed using reference TRBV7-9 and TRBJ2-3, is DTGVSQNPRHKITKRGQNVTFRCDPISEHNRLYWYRQTLGQGPEFLTYFQNEAQLEKSRLLSDRFSAERPKGSFSTLEIQRTEQGDSAMYLCASSLGSSGHPSTDTQYFGPGTRLTVL.

In this sample, this clonotype turned up many times. The genes are TRBV2 and TRBJ1-1; 7 bases match TRBD1. The germline gives CDR1 SNHLY, CDR2 FYNNEI. The CDR3 contains 14 residues. V gave up 7 bases and J gave up 1 base; unmatched junction bases: 6. The CDR3 DNA reads TGTGCCAGCACGGGACAGCGAGAGAACACTGAAGCTTTCTTT. Protein: CASTGQRENTEAFF.

This clonotype was recorded at least ten times. The chain employs TRBV7-8 and TRBJ1-1; the D is unclear. Germline-derived CDR1 and CDR2 are SGHVS and FQNEAQ. This CDR3 is built from 17 residues. With 3 bases removed from V and 0 bases from J, the gap between germline ends came to 17 bases. The CDR3 here is CASSLHRVAGMNTEAFF. The CDR3 DNA reads TGTGCCAGCAGCTTGCATAGGGTCGCTGGGATGAACACTGAAGCTTTCTTT.

This chain connects TRBV20-1 to TRBJ2-5; no reliable D call. This CDR3 comprises 11 residues. Germline lookup yields CDR1 DFQATT and CDR2 SNEGSKA (reference sequence). V dropped 2 bases and J dropped 5 bases, with 6 bases sitting between them. The CDR3 is CSARFVETQYF. The CDR3 DNA reads as TGCAGTGCTAGATTCGTCGAGACCCAGTACTTC.

The CDR3 coding sequence is TGTGCCATCAGTGAGTCGGCGGGGGTGCGGCCCCAGCATTTT. This sequence encodes CAISESAGVRPQHF. V is TRBV10-3 and J is TRBJ1-5; TRBD1 is a possible D gene (5 bases). V lost 0 bases and J lost 9, with 12 bases in between. Germline CDR1 and CDR2: ENHRY and SYGVKD. This CDR3 spans 14 amino acids.